This TCR beta chain was documented in a study of radiotherapy plus CTLA-4 blockade in lung cancer. This CDR3 has 15 amino acids. V lost 6 bases and J lost 7, with 18 bases in between. Germline-derived CDR1 and CDR2 are SGHTA and FQGTGA. Generated by immunoSEQ multiplex PCR, the TCRdb table keeps only in-frame clones and is missing some. The profile shows fewer than 65,000 clones, about 77% of them singletons. The study, taken as a whole, reports: In blood, TCR clones derived from the tumor expanded after radiotherapy plus ipilimumab.

As for this clone: Its antigen remains unidentified.

The chain carries TRBV7-3 and TRBJ1-4, with D unresolved. Sequences were derived from peripheral blood, sampled from a patient treated with radiotherapy plus ipilimumab. The clonotype comes from a human donor with non-small cell lung cancer whose response to radiotherapy plus ipilimumab could not be evaluated. DNA of the CDR3: TGTGCCAGCAGTAAGAACCCCCTCGGTCTTGAAAAACTGTTTTTT. Its protein product is CASSKNPLGLEKLFF. Using reference TRBV7-3 and TRBJ1-4 for the parts outside the CDR3, the full variable domain is GAGVSQTPSNKVTEKGKYVELRCDPISGHTALYWYRQSLGQGPEFLIYFQGTGAADDSGLPNDRFFAVRPEGSVSTLKIQRTERGDSAVYLCASSKNPLGLEKLFFGSGTQLSVL.